Shown below are 23 T cell receptor beta chains from a single sample sequenced in a study of OX40 agonist ivuxolimab in advanced cancers. Here immunoSEQ multiplex PCR was the method, and the copy in TCRdb shows in-frame clones only, minus some. The top ten hold about three fifths of the sample, which has tens of thousands of clones, 88% seen once. The specimen comprised CD4+ or CD8+ T cells sorted from blood, sampled in a trial of the OX40 agonist ivuxolimab. The receptors were sampled from an adult with an advanced solid tumor such as melanoma, head and neck, liver or kidney cancer.

In its sample, this clone was seen once. The chain is built from TRBV5-1 and TRBJ2-5; 13 bases fit TRBD2. J gave up 1 base and V 2 bases, and 5 bases lay outside the gene matches. The CDR3 has 17 amino acids. CDR1 is SGHRS and CDR2 is YFSETQ in the germline V gene. The CDR3 DNA sequence: TGCGCCAGCAGCTTACCACGACTAGCGGGAGGCCAAGAGACCCAGTACTTC. Its translation: CASSLPRLAGGQETQYF.

The chain joins TRBV19 to TRBJ2-7; TRBD1 matches 9 bases. The germline V gene has CDR1 LNHDA and CDR2 SQIVND (reference sequence). This CDR3 has 13 amino acids. Unmatched junction bases numbered 6, after V lost 8 bases and J lost 4 bases. CDR3 region: CASSYRGQYEQYF. The CDR3 DNA sequence: TGTGCCAGTTCTTACAGGGGGCAGTACGAGCAGTACTTC. The variable domain in full, completed from reference TRBV19 and TRBJ2-7, reads DGGITQSPKYLFRKEGQNVTLSCEQNLNHDAMYWYRQDPGQGLRLIYYSQIVNDFQKGDIAEGYSVSREKKESFPLTVTSAQKNPTAFYLCASSYRGQYEQYFGPGTRLTVT.

The chain has TRBV10-1 and TRBJ2-3; TRBD1 aligns across 8 bases. The CDR3 spans 15 residues. V gave up 7 bases and J gave up 4 bases; unmatched junction bases: 10. The germline CDR1 and CDR2 sequences are WNHNN and SYGVQD (reference sequence). The CDR3 DNA reads TGCGCCAGCACTCTAGGACAGGGTGGGGCAGATACGCAGTATTTT. Its translation is CASTLGQGGADTQYF.

J is TRBJ2-1 and V is TRBV29-1; 8 nucleotides match TRBD1. The CDR3 runs to 14 residues. J gave up 3 bases and V 7 bases, and 8 bases lay outside the gene matches. Germline V CDR1 and CDR2: SQVTM, ANQGSEA. The CDR3 DNA reads as TGCAGCGCGGAAGCAGGGGGCAACTACAATGAGCAGTTCTTC. Translating gives CSAEAGGNYNEQFF.

The rearrangement links TRBV4-3 to TRBJ2-5, with D unclear. V shed 0 bases and J shed 1 base, with 9 bases lying between them. This CDR3 is built from 15 residues. Germline V lookup: CDR1 LGHNA, CDR2 YSLEER. The CDR3 DNA is TGCGCCAGCAGCCAAGATCACGGCACCCAAGAGACCCAGTACTTC. This codes for CASSQDHGTQETQYF.

J is TRBJ2-1 and V is TRBV29-1, with TRBD2 matching over 12 bases. Germline V gene sequence: CDR1 SQVTM, CDR2 ANQGSEA. The V and J ends lost 6 bases and 7 bases, in that order; junction bases with no gene match: 10. This CDR3 comprises 15 residues. As DNA, the CDR3 is TGCAGCGTCAGCCCCCCTAGCGGGGGGGATAATGAGCAGTTCTTC. Protein sequence: CSVSPPSGGDNEQFF.

This chain joins TRBV5-4 and TRBJ1-5; possibly TRBD1 for D (5 bases). This CDR3 contains 13 residues. Looked up from germline, CDR1 is SGHNT and CDR2 is YYREEE (reference sequence). V lost 3 bases and J lost 5, with 9 bases in between. The CDR3 nucleotides are TGTGCCAGCAGCTGGGACCGCGATCAGCCCCAGCATTTT. It encodes CASSWDRDQPQHF. The full variable domain, its missing parts supplied by reference TRBV5-4 and TRBJ1-5, is ETGVTQSPTHLIKTRGQQVTLRCSSQSGHNTVSWYQQALGQGPQFIFQYYREEENGRGNFPPRFSGLQFPNYSSELNVNALELDDSALYLCASSWDRDQPQHFGDGTRLSIL.

J is TRBJ1-5 and V is TRBV19; D unresolved. Trimming shortened V by 4 bases and J by 0 bases, and 10 bases separated the two germline ends. The CDR3 runs 15 residues. Germline assignment: CDR1 LNHDA and CDR2 SQIVND (reference sequence). The CDR3 is CASSTSGSSNQPQHF. The CDR3 DNA reads as TGTGCCAGTAGTACCTCCGGGAGTAGCAATCAGCCCCAGCATTTT.

The V and J genes are TRBV11-3 and TRBJ2-5; no clear D. With 3 bases removed from V and 1 base from J, the gap between germline ends came to 6 bases. Germline-derived CDR1 and CDR2 are SGHNT and YENEEA. The CDR3 is 13 amino acids. CDR3 loop: CASSFGTQETQYF. In DNA form, the CDR3 reads TGTGCCAGCAGCTTCGGAACCCAAGAGACCCAGTACTTC.

This chain joins TRBV5-4 and TRBJ2-5, with a weak D call TRBD2 (6 bases). The CDR3 totals 15 residues. The germline CDR1 and CDR2 sequences are SGHNT and YYREEE (reference sequence). V lost 0 bases, J lost 3 bases, and 12 bases lay in between. CDR3 in DNA: TGTGCCAGCAGCTTGGTAAGGCGGGATGAAGAGACCCAGTACTTC. Translation gives CASSLVRRDEETQYF. The full variable domain, rest sourced from reference TRBV5-4 and TRBJ2-5, is ETGVTQSPTHLIKTRGQQVTLRCSSQSGHNTVSWYQQALGQGPQFIFQYYREEENGRGNFPPRFSGLQFPNYSSELNVNALELDDSALYLCASSLVRRDEETQYFGPGTRLLVL.

This clone was picked up one time. The chain has TRBV18 and TRBJ1-1; tentatively, D is TRBD1 (6 bases). CDR1 and CDR2 from the germline V gene are KGHSH and LQKENI. V dropped 2 bases and J dropped 2 bases, with 21 bases sitting between them. This CDR3 region has 18 residues. The CDR3 coding sequence is TGTGCCAGCTCACCAACGTGGGGGGCGGTGAACCTAAACACTGAAGCTTTCTTT. Encoded protein: CASSPTWGAVNLNTEAFF.

This chain joins TRBV9 and TRBJ1-1, with D maybe TRBD1 (6 bases). Germline V gene sequence: CDR1 SGDLS, CDR2 YYNGEE. Trimming took 3 bases from V and 5 from J, leaving 26 bases between them. The CDR3 runs 18 residues. CDR3 sequence reads: CASSAIRSTYREGTEAFF. CDR3 bases: TGTGCCAGCAGCGCAATAAGGAGTACCTACAGGGAAGGGACTGAAGCTTTCTTT.

The CDR3 sequence: CASSPFGQVVYEQFF. DNA of the CDR3: TGCGCCAGCAGCCCATTTGGACAGGTTGTCTATGAGCAGTTCTTC. The chain recombines TRBV4-3 with TRBJ2-1; 7 nucleotides line up with TRBD1. Per the germline V gene, CDR1 is LGHNA and CDR2 is YSLEER. V lost 4 bases and J lost 8; bases outside the gene matches: 11. CDR3 length: 15 residues.

The genes are TRBV10-2 and TRBJ1-1; D not resolved. CDR1 WSHSY and CDR2 SAAADI come from the germline V gene. Trimming pared 6 bases from V and 12 bases from J, leaving 20 bases between. This CDR3 has 13 amino acids. The CDR3 DNA reads as TGCGCCAGCAGAGATGATAATTGGGGTAAAACTTTCTTT. Translated, it gives CASRDDNWGKTFF.

The chain has TRBV19 and TRBJ2-4; TRBD2 matches at 7 bases. Germline CDR1 is LNHDA and CDR2 is SQIVND (reference sequence). V trimming: 5 bases; J trimming: 0 bases; junction bases outside the gene matches: 4. This CDR3 comprises 15 residues. The CDR3 DNA reads TGTGCCAGTAGTGGTAGCGGGCTAGCCAAAAACATTCAGTACTTC. Encoded protein: CASSGSGLAKNIQYF. The full variable domain, its missing parts supplied by reference TRBV19 and TRBJ2-4, is DGGITQSPKYLFRKEGQNVTLSCEQNLNHDAMYWYRQDPGQGLRLIYYSQIVNDFQKGDIAEGYSVSREKKESFPLTVTSAQKNPTAFYLCASSGSGLAKNIQYFGAGTRLSVL.

Remarks on this clone: An end of the junction differs from the germline gene, which may be a read error. The V call is TRBV5-3, the J call TRBJ2-1; D gene ambiguous. TRBV5-3 is assigned to the ORF class and has an uncertain function. CDR3 size: 15 residues. DNA of the CDR3: TGTGCCAGCAGCTTGGTATTCCTAGATTTCAATGAGCAGTTCTTC. It translates to CASSLVFLDFNEQFF.

This chain links TRBV7-8 with TRBJ1-5, with D uncertain. Trimming removed 2 bases from V and 10 bases from J, with 12 bases in between. Germline V gives CDR1 SGHVS, CDR2 FQNEAQ. The CDR3 totals 13 residues. CDR3 sequence (DNA): TGTGCCAGCAGCTTACGCTGGCAGGAACCCCAGCATTTT. This gives the protein CASSLRWQEPQHF.

The chain couples TRBV11-2 to TRBJ2-7; D is perhaps TRBD1 (6 bases). The CDR3 runs to 12 residues. V was shortened by 6 bases and J by 5 bases, with 11 bases between the two germline ends. Germline V gene sequence: CDR1 SGHAT, CDR2 FQNNGV. CDR3 sequence (DNA): TGTGCCAGCAGTAATACAGGGAACGAGCAGTACTTC. Its protein product is CASSNTGNEQYF.

The J gene is TRBJ2-3, the V gene TRBV4-1, with D uncertain. Germline loops: CDR1 MGHRA, CDR2 YSYEKL. Trimming pared 1 base from V and 2 bases from J, leaving 7 bases between. The CDR3 totals 14 residues. The CDR3 sequence: CASSQGLFTDTQYF. The DNA of the CDR3 is TGCGCCAGCAGCCAAGGGTTATTCACAGATACGCAGTATTTT.

The table lists this clone with a few counts. This chain uses TRBV18 with TRBJ1-5; D unclear. The V gene's germline CDR1 is KGHSH and CDR2 LQKENI. This CDR3 has 15 amino acids. V shed 0 bases and J shed 0 bases, with 6 bases lying between them. Written as DNA, the CDR3 is TGTGCCAGCTCACCACCGTGGAATAGCAATCAGCCCCAGCATTTT. Its translation: CASSPPWNSNQPQHF. Complete variable domain (other parts from reference TRBV18 and TRBJ1-5): NAGVMQNPRHLVRRRGQEARLRCSPMKGHSHVYWYRQLPEEGLKFMVYLQKENIIDESGMPKERFSAEFPKEGPSILRIQQVVRGDSAAYFCASSPPWNSNQPQHFGDGTRLSIL.

V usage is TRBV6-1 and J usage is TRBJ2-7; no clear D gene. V shed 5 bases and J shed 0 bases, with 8 bases lying between them. CDR3 length equals 13 residues. Germline CDR1 and CDR2: MNHNS and SASEGT. CDR3 nucleotide sequence: TGTGCCAGCAGTCCCCGGGTCTCCTACGAGCAGTACTTC. This encodes CASSPRVSYEQYF.

This clone was detected a few times. The gene calls are TRBV25-1 and TRBJ1-5; 8 bases align to TRBD1. This CDR3 is built from 15 residues. Trimming took 2 bases from V and 3 from J; bases not matched to a gene: 3. CDR1 and CDR2 (germline): MGHDK, SYGVNS. The CDR3 DNA sequence: TGTGCCAGCAGTGAAGACAGGGGAAACAATCAGCCCCAGCATTTT. It yields the protein CASSEDRGNNQPQHF.

The chain is built from TRBV7-3 and TRBJ2-1, with D unclear. In germline, CDR1 is SGHTA, CDR2 FQGTGA. The CDR3 runs 14 residues. V was shortened by 2 bases and J by 8 bases, with 13 bases between the two germline ends. The CDR3: CASSLPAVADEQFF. CDR3 bases: TGTGCCAGCAGCTTACCGGCCGTCGCGGATGAGCAGTTCTTC.